The 32 T cell receptor beta chains in this list originate from one sample, sequenced in a study of CXCR3-negative and CXCR3-positive naive CD8 T cells (dated by TCRdb to 2018 to 2020). Instrument used: NextSeq 550. The Human TCR Profiling Kit (MiLaboratory) was used to prepare UMI-labeled 5' RACE TRB cDNA libraries. With the reads reprocessed by TCRdb, a single entry stands for each CDR3 protein sequence and no DNA is reported. The table kept for this sample lists a few thousand distinct CDR3 sequences. The top ten hold around 2% of the sample. The sample comprised naive CXCR3- CD8+ T cells from blood. The sample's cell subset or site, from its label and the paper: CD45RO-CCR7+CD27+CD95- naive CD8+ T cells lacking CXCR3 (TNR3-). These receptors were taken from a human donor in good health. Some clones in this sample may be carry-over from other donors' samples.

This clonotype is deemed medium-sized by its frequency. V is TRBV4-2 and J is TRBJ1-1; the D call from TCRdb, TRBD1, cannot be confirmed without DNA. The germline V gene encodes CDR1 LGHNA and CDR2 YNFKEQ. The CDR3 sequence is 15 residues long. The CDR3 spells CASSQRDGQDTEAFF.

This clonotype registers medium-sized by frequency. J is TRBJ1-1 and V is TRBV27; TCRdb's D gene call, TRBD1, goes unchecked for lack of DNA. Germline CDR1 and CDR2: MNHEY and SMNVEV (reference sequence). CDR3 length: 14 residues. CDR3 sequence: CASSLAGWGTEAFF.

The V and J genes are TRBV29-1 and TRBJ2-3; the TCRdb call, TRBD2, lacks DNA for checking. Looked up from germline, CDR1 is SQVTM and CDR2 is ANQGSEA. The CDR3 is made up of 11 amino acids. The CDR3 loop reads CSTLAGGHSDF.

The chain is built from TRBV27 and TRBJ2-3. In germline, CDR1 is MNHEY, CDR2 SMNVEV (reference sequence). The CDR3 is 13 amino acids. The CDR3 reads CASSLLGADTQYF.

This clonotype ranks as large (0.1 to 1%) in terms of frequency. V and J are TRBV5-6 and TRBJ2-3. CDR1 SGHDT and CDR2 YYEEEE come from the germline V gene. CDR3 length: 12 amino acids. The CDR3 spells CASSLSTDTQYF.

The chain links TRBV20-1 to TRBJ2-2. The CDR3 contains 13 residues. Germline V gene sequence: CDR1 DFQATT, CDR2 SNEGSKA (reference sequence). The CDR3 spells CSASGRGTGELFF.

The chain has TRBV4-3 and TRBJ2-7. The CDR3 has 13 residues. The V gene's germline CDR1 is LGHNA and CDR2 YSLEER. Here the CDR3 reads CASSQEWGYEQYF.

Considering frequency, this clonotype is medium-sized. The V gene is TRBV7-9, the J gene TRBJ1-5. The CDR3 loop spans 17 amino acids. Germline V gene lookup returns CDR1 SEHNR and CDR2 FQNEAQ (reference sequence). This CDR3 reads CASSLAIGQLSNQPQHF.

The chain is built from TRBV19 and TRBJ1-1; as DNA is missing, the TRBD1 call by TCRdb cannot be tested. CDR1 LNHDA and CDR2 SQIVND come from the germline V gene (reference sequence). The CDR3 sequence is 17 residues long. Here the CDR3 reads CASSPGQGGILNTEAFF.

Considering frequency, this clonotype is medium-sized. The CDR3 spells CASSPSRTSGETQYF. The V call is TRBV18, the J call TRBJ2-5; TCRdb proposes TRBD2, but this gene call is untestable without DNA. The germline gives CDR1 KGHSH, CDR2 LQKENI. This CDR3 comprises 15 residues. The variable domain in full, with the rest retrieved from reference TRBV18 and TRBJ2-5, is NAGVMQNPRHLVRRRGQEARLRCSPMKGHSHVYWYRQLPEEGLKFMVYLQKENIIDESGMPKERFSAEFPKEGPSILRIQQVVRGDSAAYFCASSPSRTSGETQYFGPGTRLLVL.

J is TRBJ1-1 and V is TRBV27; TCRdb outputs TRBD1, but without DNA this stays unchecked. The CDR3 is made up of 14 amino acids. The V gene's germline CDR1 is MNHEY and CDR2 SMNVEV (reference sequence). CDR3 amino acids: CASSLGGQGTEAFF.

The V and J genes are TRBV27 and TRBJ1-2. Germline loops: CDR1 MNHEY, CDR2 SMNVEV (reference sequence). The CDR3 has 13 residues. CDR3 loop: CASSFAAAGGYTF.

This clonotype is identified as medium-sized from frequency. This rearrangement joins TRBV4-3 to TRBJ1-5; there is no DNA to check the TCRdb D call of TRBD1. Germline assignment: CDR1 LGHNA and CDR2 YSLEER. The length of the CDR3 is 16 residues. CDR3 sequence reads: CASSLHLRLGDQPQHF.

The V call is TRBV3-1, the J call TRBJ2-7; the TRBD1 assignment by TCRdb is unverifiable without DNA. CDR3 size: 13 residues. CDR1 and CDR2 from the germline V gene are LGHDT and YNNKEL (reference sequence). The CDR3 spells CASSQDPGVEQYF.

Considering frequency, this clonotype is medium-sized. This chain connects TRBV5-4 to TRBJ1-1; without DNA, the TCRdb call of TRBD1 cannot be checked. The CDR3 has 13 amino acids. Looked up from germline, CDR1 is SGHNT and CDR2 is YYREEE (reference sequence). CDR3 in amino acids: CATLGHSNTEAFF.

J is TRBJ2-1 and V is TRBV2. The CDR3 covers 14 residues. Germline CDR1 is SNHLY and CDR2 is FYNNEI. The CDR3 region is CASRDPAKVNEQFF. Looking up the rest from reference TRBV2 and TRBJ2-1 gives the full variable domain: EPEVTQTPSHQVTQMGQEVILRCVPISNHLYFYWYRQILGQKVEFLVSFYNNEISEKSEIFDDQFSVERPDGSNFTLKIRSTKLEDSAMYFCASRDPAKVNEQFFGPGTRLTVL.

This clonotype is identified as medium-sized (0.01 to 0.1%) from frequency. J is TRBJ2-1 and V is TRBV12-3 or TRBV12-4. This CDR3 spans 13 amino acids. The chain's CDR3 is CASSLATYNEQFF.

The chain combines TRBV19 with TRBJ2-2; TCRdb reports TRBD1, a call that lacks DNA to check it against. The length of the CDR3 is 14 residues. Germline V lookup: CDR1 LNHDA, CDR2 SQIVND (reference sequence). CDR3 residues: CAIDSELNTGELFF.

By frequency, this clonotype registers medium-sized. The V call is TRBV1, the J call TRBJ1-5; TCRdb selects TRBD1, and the lack of DNA leaves this call unchecked. TRBV1 is listed as a pseudogene. The CDR3 covers 18 residues. The CDR3 sequence is CTSSQSGQTKNSNQPQHF.

Judged by frequency, this clonotype is medium-sized. The chain uses TRBV29-1 and TRBJ2-5; without DNA, the TCRdb call of TRBD1 cannot be checked. The CDR3 consists of 13 residues. The germline V gene has CDR1 SQVTM and CDR2 ANQGSEA. The CDR3 protein is CSVTQGIQETQYF. The whole variable domain, remainder taken from reference TRBV29-1 and TRBJ2-5, is SAVISQKPSRDICQRGTSLTIQCQVDSQVTMMFWYRQQPGQSLTLIATANQGSEATYESGFVIDKFPISRPNLTFSTLTVSNMSPEDSSIYLCSVTQGIQETQYFGPGTRLLVL.

The chain uses TRBV5-1 and TRBJ2-5; the TRBD2 assignment by TCRdb is unverifiable without DNA. Looked up from germline, CDR1 is SGHRS and CDR2 is YFSETQ. This CDR3 region has 16 residues. CDR3 sequence: CASSPGTSGFQETQYF. The full variable domain, completed using reference TRBV5-1 and TRBJ2-5, is KAGVTQTPRYLIKTRGQQVTLSCSPISGHRSVSWYQQTPGQGLQFLFEYFSETQRNKGNFPGRFSGRQFSNSRSEMNVSTLELGDSALYLCASSPGTSGFQETQYFGPGTRLLVL.

Its frequency marks this clonotype as medium-sized. The chain joins TRBV6-5 to TRBJ2-1; no DNA is available, so the TRBD1 call from TCRdb remains unchecked. This CDR3 is built from 18 residues. Germline CDR1 and CDR2: MNHEY and SVGAGI. The CDR3 is CASSYEIGGASSYNEQFF.

Its frequency marks this clonotype as medium-sized (0.01 to 0.1%). The chain employs TRBV4-1 and TRBJ1-2. The CDR3 covers 13 residues. CDR1 and CDR2 from the germline V gene are MGHRA and YSYEKL. The CDR3: CASSLGISEGYTF.

This clonotype is identified as medium-sized from frequency. The genes are TRBV29-1 and TRBJ2-2; the TCRdb D gene call, TRBD1, has no DNA to confirm it. Germline CDR1 and CDR2: SQVTM and ANQGSEA. This CDR3 spans 12 amino acids. This CDR3 reads CSVTGDTGELFF.

This clonotype registers medium-sized by frequency. CDR3 sequence reads: CASREEGEETQYF. This chain connects TRBV7-2 to TRBJ2-5; with no DNA, the TCRdb D assignment of TRBD1 cannot be verified. Germline CDR1 reads SGHTA; CDR2 reads FQGNSA. This CDR3 spans 13 amino acids.

This clonotype is called medium-sized based on its frequency. The chain joins TRBV12-3 or TRBV12-4 to TRBJ2-7; lacking DNA, the TRBD1 call made by TCRdb goes unchecked. This CDR3 comprises 14 residues. The CDR3 reads CASSSGQGNYEQYF.

The rearrangement joins TRBV6-5 to TRBJ1-1. Germline V lookup: CDR1 MNHEY, CDR2 SVGAGI. This CDR3 has 13 residues. This chain's CDR3 is CASSYEGNTEAFF.

The rearrangement uses TRBV7-7 and TRBJ1-2; TCRdb names TRBD1, which stays unverified in the absence of DNA. Germline V CDR1 and CDR2: SSHAT, FNYEAQ (reference sequence). The CDR3 consists of 13 residues. CDR3 loop: CASSQGAGFGYTF.

The V and J genes are TRBV3-1 and TRBJ2-7. This CDR3 has 13 amino acids. CDR1 is LGHDT and CDR2 is YNNKEL in the germline V gene (reference sequence). CDR3 in amino acids: CASSQDRNYEQYF.

By frequency, this clonotype is medium-sized. J is TRBJ1-1 and V is TRBV4-1; TCRdb's D gene call, TRBD1, goes unchecked for lack of DNA. The CDR3 extends over 13 amino acids. In germline, CDR1 is MGHRA, CDR2 YSYEKL. This chain's CDR3 is CASSQEGTQEAFF.

This clonotype registers medium-sized (0.01 to 0.1%) by frequency. This chain links TRBV18 with TRBJ2-4; TCRdb lists TRBD2, though no DNA is available to test this call. Germline CDR1 is KGHSH and CDR2 is LQKENI. This CDR3 is 13 amino acids long. The CDR3 sequence: CASLWSGENIQYF.

V is TRBV3-1 and J is TRBJ1-2. CDR3 length: 16 amino acids. Germline lookup yields CDR1 LGHDT and CDR2 YNNKEL (reference sequence). The CDR3 sequence: CASSQDFTTPNYGYTF.